The sequence of this T cell receptor beta chain was determined in a study of T cell clonotyping in hematopoietic cell transplantation. Findings and limits, study-wide: At the given depth, recipient repertoires were over 95% de novo clonotypes.

This clone was observed once. Antigen specificity is unknown. The protocol was immunoSEQ multiplex PCR, while the TCRdb copy is restricted to in-frame clones and leaves out a portion. Among about 69,000 clones listed, about 94% were seen once. CDR1 is SEHNR, CDR2 FQNEAQ, per germline (reference sequence). V was shortened by 4 bases and J by 6 bases, with 13 bases between the two germline ends. The CDR3 spans 13 residues. This chain joins TRBV7-9 and TRBJ2-7, with D possibly being TRBD2 (6 bases). Sequenced input: peripheral blood mononuclear cells. The receptor comes from a man aged 50 to 60 in good health. Some clones in this sample may be carry-over from other donors' samples. The DNA for the CDR3 is TGTGCCAGCAGCTCAGGGACTCCCGCCGAGCAGTACTTC. Its protein is CASSSGTPAEQYF.